The table lists the clone carrying this T cell receptor (beta chain) with a count of one. The target antigen is unknown. Only in-frame clones appear in the TCRdb table, and some are missing; sequencing was by immunoSEQ multiplex PCR. The table records under 15,000 clones, around 76% of them present only once. Germline values: CDR1 SGHDT, CDR2 YYEEEE. The CDR3 covers 14 residues. V was shortened by 1 base and J by 2 bases, with 8 bases between the two germline ends. These data come from a study of OX40 agonist ivuxolimab in advanced cancers. Study-level information: Patients with prior anti-PD-1, anti-PD-L1 or anti-CTLA-4 therapy were eligible; 40% to 45% had some. Study conclusions and caveats: Partial responders dosed at 0.1-3.0 mg/kg displayed clonal expansion ranking among the lowest. Low levels of normalized T-cell clonal expansion also appeared in some nonresponders.

The chain employs TRBV5-6 and TRBJ2-3; D unresolved. The TCR sequence derives from an adult with an advanced solid tumor such as melanoma, head and neck, liver or kidney cancer. Sequenced here: CD4+ or CD8+ T cells sorted from blood, sampled in a trial of the OX40 agonist ivuxolimab. The CDR3 bases are TGTGCCAGCAGCTTGAGGAGATTCACAGATACGCAGTATTTT. This translates into CASSLRRFTDTQYF. Full variable domain (rest looked up from reference TRBV5-6 and TRBJ2-3): DAGVTQSPTHLIKTRGQQVTLRCSPKSGHDTVSWYQQALGQGPQFIFQYYEEEERQRGNFPDRFSGHQFPNYSSELNVNALLLGDSALYLCASSLRRFTDTQYFGPGTRLTVL.